This TCR beta chain is drawn from a study of CD8 T cells in Susac syndrome. Reverse transcription of 0.5 to 1 ug RNA used random hexamers. TCRdb fed the immunoSEQ multiplex PCR reads into MiXCR, producing one record per CDR3 protein. The data contain over 150,000 distinct CDR3 sequences, about 94% of them singletons. V gave up 3 bases and J gave up 3 bases, with 18 bases separating them. This CDR3 comprises 17 residues. The V gene's germline CDR1 is DFQATT and CDR2 SNEGSKA (reference sequence). Sample: CD4+ T cells from PBMCs. The TCR sequence derives from a human donor with Susac syndrome. The rearrangement links TRBV20-1 to TRBJ2-6; D is possibly TRBD1 (5 bases). CDR3: CSASRQGSSNGANVLTF. The CDR3, as DNA: TGCAGTGCTAGTCGCCAGGGCTCATCCAATGGGGCCAACGTCCTGACTTTC.